This T cell receptor beta chain appears in the sequencing data of a study of T cells in Graves' hyperthyroidism and ophthalmopathy. General study findings and limits: Median prediction lead before ophthalmopathy onset was about 6.5 months with the model.

Diagnosis relied on clinical symptoms, serum thyroxine and TRAb, thyroid ultrasound and orbital computed tomography. Germline V gene lookup returns CDR1 KGHDR and CDR2 SFDVKD. The CDR3 spans 14 residues. Trimming pared 3 bases from V and 1 base from J, leaving 9 bases between. It was RNA transcripts that yielded the amplified TCR beta CDR3 regions. With the HTBI primer set, the TCR CDR3 went through a first round of RT-PCR. MiXCR was run by TCRdb on the multiplex PCR reads, yielding one entry per CDR3 protein. The sample lists hundreds of thousands of distinct CDR3 sequences, 14% occurring once. This clonotype was counted many times. What it recognizes is unknown.

This TCR was recovered from a woman younger than 30 with Graves' hyperthyroidism. The chain employs TRBV24-1 and TRBJ2-7; no reliable D call. Material: blood. The CDR3 reads CATSDARPSYEQYF. CDR3 nucleotide sequence: TGTGCCACCAGTGATGCCAGGCCATCCTACGAGCAGTACTTC.